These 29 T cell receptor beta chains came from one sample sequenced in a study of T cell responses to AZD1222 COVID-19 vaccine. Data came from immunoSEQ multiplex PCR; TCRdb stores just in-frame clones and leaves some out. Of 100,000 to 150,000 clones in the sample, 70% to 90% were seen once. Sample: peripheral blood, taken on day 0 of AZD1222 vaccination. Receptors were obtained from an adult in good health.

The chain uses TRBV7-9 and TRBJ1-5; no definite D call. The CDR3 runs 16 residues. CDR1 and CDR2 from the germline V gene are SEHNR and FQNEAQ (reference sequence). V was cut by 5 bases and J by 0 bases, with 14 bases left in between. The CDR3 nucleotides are TGTGCCAGCAGCCAACTCCGGGGAGTTAGCAATCAGCCCCAGCATTTT. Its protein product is CASSQLRGVSNQPQHF.

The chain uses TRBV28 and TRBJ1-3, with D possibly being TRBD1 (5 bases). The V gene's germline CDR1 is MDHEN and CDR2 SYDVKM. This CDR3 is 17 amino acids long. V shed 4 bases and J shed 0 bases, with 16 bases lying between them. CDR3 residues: CASSSSTRGVSGNTIYF. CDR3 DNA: TGTGCCAGCAGTTCCTCCACTCGGGGGGTCTCTGGAAACACCATATATTTT. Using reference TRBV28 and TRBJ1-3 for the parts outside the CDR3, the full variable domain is DVKVTQSSRYLVKRTGEKVFLECVQDMDHENMFWYRQDPGLGLRLIYFSYDVKMKEKGDIPEGYSVSREKKERFSLILESASTNQTSMYLCASSSSTRGVSGNTIYFGEGSWLTVV.

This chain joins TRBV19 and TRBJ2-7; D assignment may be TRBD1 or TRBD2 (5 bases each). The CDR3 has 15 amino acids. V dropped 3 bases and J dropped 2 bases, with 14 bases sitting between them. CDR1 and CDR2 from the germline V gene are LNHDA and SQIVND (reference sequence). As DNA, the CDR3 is TGTGCCAGTAGTATCGGGGCAGGGCGGACCTACGAGCAGTACTTC. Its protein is CASSIGAGRTYEQYF.

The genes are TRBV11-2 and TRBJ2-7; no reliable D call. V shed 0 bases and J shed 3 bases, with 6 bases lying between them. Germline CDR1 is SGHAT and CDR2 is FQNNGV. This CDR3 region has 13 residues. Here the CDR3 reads CASSLDRNYEQYF. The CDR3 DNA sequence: TGTGCCAGCAGCTTAGACAGGAACTACGAGCAGTACTTC.

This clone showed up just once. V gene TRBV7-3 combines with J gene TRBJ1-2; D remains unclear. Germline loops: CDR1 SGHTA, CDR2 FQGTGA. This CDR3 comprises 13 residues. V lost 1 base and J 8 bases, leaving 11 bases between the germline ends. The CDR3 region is CASSLKGDLGYTF. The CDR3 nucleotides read TGTGCCAGCAGCTTAAAGGGTGACTTGGGCTACACCTTC. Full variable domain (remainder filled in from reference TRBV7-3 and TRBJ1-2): GAGVSQTPSNKVTEKGKYVELRCDPISGHTALYWYRQSLGQGPEFLIYFQGTGAADDSGLPNDRFFAVRPEGSVSTLKIQRTERGDSAVYLCASSLKGDLGYTFGSGTRLTVV.

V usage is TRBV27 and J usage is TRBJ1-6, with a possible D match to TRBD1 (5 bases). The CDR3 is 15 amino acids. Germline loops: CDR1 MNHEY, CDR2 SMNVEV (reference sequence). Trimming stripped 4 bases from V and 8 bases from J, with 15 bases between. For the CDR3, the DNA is TGTGCCAGCAGTTCACAACAGGTTTCAGATTCACCCCTCCACTTT. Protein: CASSSQQVSDSPLHF.

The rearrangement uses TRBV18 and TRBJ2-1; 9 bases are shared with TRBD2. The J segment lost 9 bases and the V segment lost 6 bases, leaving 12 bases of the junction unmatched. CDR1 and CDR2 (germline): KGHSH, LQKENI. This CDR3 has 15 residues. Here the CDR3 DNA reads TGTGCCAGCTCGGAACTTAGCGGGGGACGTGGTGAGCAGTTCTTC. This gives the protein CASSELSGGRGEQFF.

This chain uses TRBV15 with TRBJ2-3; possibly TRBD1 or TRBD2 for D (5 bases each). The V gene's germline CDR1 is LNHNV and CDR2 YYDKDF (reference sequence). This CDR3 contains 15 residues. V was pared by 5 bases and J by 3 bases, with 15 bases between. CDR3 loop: CATSHERGRTDTQYF. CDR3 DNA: TGTGCCACCAGCCATGAGAGGGGTAGAACAGATACGCAGTATTTT.

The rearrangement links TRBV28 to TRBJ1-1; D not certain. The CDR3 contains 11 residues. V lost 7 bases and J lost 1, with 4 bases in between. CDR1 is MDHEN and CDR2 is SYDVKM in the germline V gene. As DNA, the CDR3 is TGTGCCAGCATCGAGAACACTGAAGCTTTCTTT. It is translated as CASIENTEAFF. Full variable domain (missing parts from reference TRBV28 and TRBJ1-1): DVKVTQSSRYLVKRTGEKVFLECVQDMDHENMFWYRQDPGLGLRLIYFSYDVKMKEKGDIPEGYSVSREKKERFSLILESASTNQTSMYLCASIENTEAFFGQGTRLTVV.

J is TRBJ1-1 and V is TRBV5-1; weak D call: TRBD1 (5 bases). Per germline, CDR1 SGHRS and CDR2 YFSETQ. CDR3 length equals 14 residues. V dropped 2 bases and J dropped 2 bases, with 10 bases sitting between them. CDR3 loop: CASSFGQGNTEAFF. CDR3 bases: TGCGCCAGCAGCTTCGGGCAGGGAAACACTGAAGCTTTCTTT.

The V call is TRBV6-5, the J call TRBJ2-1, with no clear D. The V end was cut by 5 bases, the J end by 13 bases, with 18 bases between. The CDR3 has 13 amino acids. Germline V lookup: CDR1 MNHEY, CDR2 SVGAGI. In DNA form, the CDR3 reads TGTGCCAGCAGTCCAGGCGAGCCCAAGGGTCAGTTCTTC. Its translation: CASSPGEPKGQFF.

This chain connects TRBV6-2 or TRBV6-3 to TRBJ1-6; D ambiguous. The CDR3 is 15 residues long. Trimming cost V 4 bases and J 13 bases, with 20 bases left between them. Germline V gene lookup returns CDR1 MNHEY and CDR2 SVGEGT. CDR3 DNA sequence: TGTGCCAGCAGTTCACAAGGATCGACCGTCGGTCCCCTCCACTTT. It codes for CASSSQGSTVGPLHF.

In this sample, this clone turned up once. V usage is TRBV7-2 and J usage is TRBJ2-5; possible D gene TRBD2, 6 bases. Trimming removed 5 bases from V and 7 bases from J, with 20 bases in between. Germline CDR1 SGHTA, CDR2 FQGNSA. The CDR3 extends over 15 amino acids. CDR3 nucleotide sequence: TGTGCCAGCAGCGGCCTCACCGGGACTGGGGGGACCCAGTACTTC. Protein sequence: CASSGLTGTGGTQYF.

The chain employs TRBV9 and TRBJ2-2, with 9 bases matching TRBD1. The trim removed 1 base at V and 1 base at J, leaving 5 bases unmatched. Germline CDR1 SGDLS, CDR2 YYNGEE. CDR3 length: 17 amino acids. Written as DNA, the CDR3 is TGTGCCAGCAGCGTAAGGAGGGACAGGGAGAACACCGGGGAGCTGTTTTTT. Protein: CASSVRRDRENTGELFF.

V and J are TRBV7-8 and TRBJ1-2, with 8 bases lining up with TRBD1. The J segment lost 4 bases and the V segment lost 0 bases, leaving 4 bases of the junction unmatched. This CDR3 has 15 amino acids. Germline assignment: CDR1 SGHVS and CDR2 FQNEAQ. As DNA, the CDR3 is TGTGCCAGCAGCTTAGCTGGGACAGGCCTCTATGGCTACACCTTC. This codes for CASSLAGTGLYGYTF.

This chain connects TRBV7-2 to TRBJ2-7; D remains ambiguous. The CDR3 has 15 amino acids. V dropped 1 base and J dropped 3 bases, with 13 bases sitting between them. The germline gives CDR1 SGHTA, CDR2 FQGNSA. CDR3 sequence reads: CASSLEPESVYEQYF. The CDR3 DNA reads TGTGCCAGCAGCTTAGAGCCAGAATCGGTCTACGAGCAGTACTTC.

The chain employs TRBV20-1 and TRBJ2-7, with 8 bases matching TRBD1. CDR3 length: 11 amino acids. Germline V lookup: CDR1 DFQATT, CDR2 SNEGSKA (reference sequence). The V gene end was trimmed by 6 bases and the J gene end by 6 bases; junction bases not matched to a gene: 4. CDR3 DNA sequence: TGCAGTGCGCGGACAGGGATCGAGCAGTACTTC. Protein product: CSARTGIEQYF.

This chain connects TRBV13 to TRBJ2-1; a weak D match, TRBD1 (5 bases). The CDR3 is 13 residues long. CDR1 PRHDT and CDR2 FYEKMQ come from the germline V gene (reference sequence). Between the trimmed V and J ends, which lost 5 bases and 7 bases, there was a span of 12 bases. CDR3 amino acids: CASSPRDQNEQFF. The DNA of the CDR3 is TGTGCCAGCAGCCCCAGGGATCAGAATGAGCAGTTCTTC.

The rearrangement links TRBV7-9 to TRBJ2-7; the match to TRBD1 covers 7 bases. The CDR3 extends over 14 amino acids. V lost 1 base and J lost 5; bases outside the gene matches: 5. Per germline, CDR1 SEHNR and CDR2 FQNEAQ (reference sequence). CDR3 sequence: CASSLVEGGHEQYF. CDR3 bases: TGTGCCAGCAGCTTAGTTGAAGGGGGCCACGAGCAGTACTTC.

In nucleotides, the CDR3 is TGTGCCAGCAGCCAAGATACGGCTTACCCTTGGAATGAGCAGTTCTTC. Protein product: CASSQDTAYPWNEQFF. The chain recombines TRBV3-1 (or the pseudogene TRBV3-2) with TRBJ2-1; D uncertain. Between the trimmed V and J ends, which lost 0 bases and 7 bases, there was a span of 16 bases. Germline V gene data show CDR1 as LGHDT and CDR2 as YNNKEL (reference sequence). The CDR3 totals 16 residues.

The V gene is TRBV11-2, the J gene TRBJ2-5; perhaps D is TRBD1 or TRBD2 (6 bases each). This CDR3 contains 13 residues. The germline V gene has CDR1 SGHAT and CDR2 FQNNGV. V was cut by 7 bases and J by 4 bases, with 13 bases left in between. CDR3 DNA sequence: TGTGCCAGCATCCGGGGGCCCGGAGAGACCCAGTACTTC. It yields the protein CASIRGPGETQYF.

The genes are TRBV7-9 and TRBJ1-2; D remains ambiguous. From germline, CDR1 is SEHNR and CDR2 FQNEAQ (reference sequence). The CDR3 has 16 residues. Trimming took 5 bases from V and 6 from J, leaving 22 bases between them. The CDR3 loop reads CASSTMFRGRFDGYTF. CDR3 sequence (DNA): TGTGCCAGCAGCACCATGTTCCGGGGTAGATTTGATGGCTACACCTTC.

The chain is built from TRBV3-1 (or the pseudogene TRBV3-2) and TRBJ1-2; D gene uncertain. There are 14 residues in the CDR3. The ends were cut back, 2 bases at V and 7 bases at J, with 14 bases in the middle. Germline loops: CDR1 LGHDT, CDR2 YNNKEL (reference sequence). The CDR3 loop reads CASSQWSPSGGYTF. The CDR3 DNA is TGTGCCAGCAGCCAATGGTCCCCTAGTGGTGGCTACACCTTC.

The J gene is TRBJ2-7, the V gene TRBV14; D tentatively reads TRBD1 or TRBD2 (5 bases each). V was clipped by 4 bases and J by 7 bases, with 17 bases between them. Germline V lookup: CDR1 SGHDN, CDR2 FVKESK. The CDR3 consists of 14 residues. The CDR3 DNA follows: TGTGCCAGCAGCCCGACGGGGCTGTCATTTGAGCAGTACTTC. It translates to CASSPTGLSFEQYF.

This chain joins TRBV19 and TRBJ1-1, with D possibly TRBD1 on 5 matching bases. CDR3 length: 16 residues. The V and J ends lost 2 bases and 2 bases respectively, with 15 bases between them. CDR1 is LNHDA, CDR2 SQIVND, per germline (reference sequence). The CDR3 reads CASSINWMGVNTEAFF. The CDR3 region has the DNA TGTGCCAGTAGTATAAATTGGATGGGGGTTAACACTGAAGCTTTCTTT.

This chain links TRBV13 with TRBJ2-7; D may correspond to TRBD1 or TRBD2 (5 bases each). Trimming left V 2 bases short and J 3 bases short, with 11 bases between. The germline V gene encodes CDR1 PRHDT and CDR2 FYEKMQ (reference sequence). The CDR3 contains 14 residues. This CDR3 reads CASSLLQGDYEQYF. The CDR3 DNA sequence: TGTGCCAGCAGCTTACTCCAGGGAGACTACGAGCAGTACTTC.

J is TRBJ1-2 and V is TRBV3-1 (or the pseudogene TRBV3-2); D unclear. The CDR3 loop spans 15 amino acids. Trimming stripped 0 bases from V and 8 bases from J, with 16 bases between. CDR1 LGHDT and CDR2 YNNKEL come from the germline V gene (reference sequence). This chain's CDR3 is CASSQDLVGDRGYTF. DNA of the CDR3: TGTGCCAGCAGCCAAGATTTAGTAGGAGATCGAGGCTACACCTTC.

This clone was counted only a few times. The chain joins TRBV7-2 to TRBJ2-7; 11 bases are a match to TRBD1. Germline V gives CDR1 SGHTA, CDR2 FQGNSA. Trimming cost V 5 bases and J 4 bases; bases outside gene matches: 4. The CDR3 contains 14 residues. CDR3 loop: CASSQGQGEYEQYF. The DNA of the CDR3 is TGTGCCAGCAGCCAGGGACAGGGGGAATACGAGCAGTACTTC.

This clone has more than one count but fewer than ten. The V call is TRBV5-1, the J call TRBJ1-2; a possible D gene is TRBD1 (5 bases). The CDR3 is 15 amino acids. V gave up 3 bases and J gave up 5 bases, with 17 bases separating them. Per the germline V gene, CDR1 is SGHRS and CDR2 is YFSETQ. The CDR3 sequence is CASSSGPRDPYGYTF. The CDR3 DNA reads TGCGCCAGCAGCTCTGGACCCAGGGACCCGTATGGCTACACCTTC. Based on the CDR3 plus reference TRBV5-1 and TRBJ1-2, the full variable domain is KAGVTQTPRYLIKTRGQQVTLSCSPISGHRSVSWYQQTPGQGLQFLFEYFSETQRNKGNFPGRFSGRQFSNSRSEMNVSTLELGDSALYLCASSSGPRDPYGYTFGSGTRLTVV.